One sample yielded the 2 T cell receptor beta chains listed below, sequenced in a study of blood T cells in healthy people across ages. Together with a sample-barcoded 5' primer, a J-beta primer mix was included in a second PCR lasting 7 to 11 cycles. TCRdb called the 5' RACE reads again in MiXCR, with one record for every CDR3 protein. This table holds more than 600,000 distinct CDR3 sequences, about 25% found once. The data also belong to a second study, concerning T cells of mothers and their children.

Sample: blood. Receptors originate from a boy younger than 18 in good health.

The V gene is TRBV19, the J gene TRBJ2-5, with 9 nucleotides matching TRBD1. The DNA end is more similar to TRBJ2-1, so the J call may be wrong. Per the germline V gene, CDR1 is LNHDA and CDR2 is SQIVND (reference sequence). There are 13 residues in the CDR3. The CDR3 spells CASSDRGVNEQFF. The CDR3 region has the DNA TGTGCCAGTAGTGACAGGGGGGTGAATGAGCAGTTCTTC.

This clonotype was picked up a small number of times. The chain has TRBV7-9 and TRBJ1-1; D remains unclear. V was shortened by 5 bases and J by 1 base, with 14 bases between the two germline ends. Germline V gives CDR1 SEHNR, CDR2 FQNEAQ (reference sequence). This CDR3 spans 15 amino acids. The DNA of the CDR3 is TGTGCCAGCAGCCTTTCGGGGTTTGGGAACACTGAAGCTTTCTTT. It translates to CASSLSGFGNTEAFF.